The rows below give T cell receptor beta chains drawn from one sample of a study of T cell responses to AZD1222 COVID-19 vaccine. Clones were sequenced by immunoSEQ multiplex PCR, and TCRdb holds only the in-frame ones, with some missing. The sample contains hundreds of thousands of clones, approximately 94% of which appear only once. The sample here was peripheral blood, taken 28 days after the second AZD1222 dose. The receptors shown here come from an adult who received the AZD1222 COVID-19 vaccine. Each CDR3 is given with its conserved first and last residue. A D gene is named only where the DNA matches it firmly. Size is stated for part of the rows, as once, few or many counts, or as a class when the clone is expanded.

D | size | J | V | CDR3 | DNA
TRBD1 | - | TRBJ1-4 | TRBV5-4 | CASSLDRAGEKLFF | TGTGCCAGCAGCCTTGACAGGGCCGGCGAAAAACTGTTTTTT
- | - | TRBJ1-5 | TRBV19 | CASIMIGGSNQPQHF | TGTGCCAGTATCATGATCGGCGGTAGCAATCAGCCCCAGCATTTT
- | - | TRBJ2-1 | TRBV19 | CASSMEGTSYNEQFF | TGTGCCAGTAGTATGGAGGGGACCTCCTACAATGAGCAGTTCTTC
- | - | TRBJ2-1 | TRBV5-8 | CASSPGTSSSYNEQFF | TGTGCCAGCAGCCCCGGGACCTCTAGCTCCTACAATGAGCAGTTCTTC
- | once | TRBJ2-2 | TRBV3-1/TRBV3-2 | CASSQSGGWTGELFF | TGTGCCAGCAGCCAATCAGGGGGGTGGACCGGGGAGCTGTTTTTT
TRBD2 | - | TRBJ2-1 | TRBV3-1/TRBV3-2 | CASSQEGTSWDNEQFF | TGTGCCAGCAGCCAAGAGGGGACTAGCTGGGACAATGAGCAGTTCTTC
- | - | TRBJ1-1 | TRBV18 | CASSSAGADTEAFF | TGTGCCAGCTCTAGCGCGGGAGCGGACACTGAAGCTTTCTTT
- | - | TRBJ1-4 | TRBV7-6 | CASSFDRWNEKLFF | TGTGCCAGCAGCTTCGACAGGTGGAATGAAAAACTGTTTTTT
- | - | TRBJ2-4 | TRBV6-1 | CASSDPQGPKNIQYF | TGTGCCAGCAGTGACCCACAGGGACCCAAAAACATTCAGTACTTC
- | - | TRBJ2-3 | TRBV19 | CASSIALLGSGTDTQYF | TGTGCCAGTAGTATAGCCCTCCTTGGTTCGGGCACAGATACGCAGTATTTT
- | - | TRBJ2-2 | TRBV15 | CATSRGSYTGELFF | TGTGCCACCAGCAGAGGTTCGTACACCGGGGAGCTGTTTTTT
TRBD1 | once | TRBJ1-6 | TRBV11-2 | CASSLGTGLNSPLHF | TGTGCCAGCAGCTTAGGGACAGGGTTGAATTCACCCCTCCACTTT
- | - | TRBJ2-2 | TRBV5-8 | CASSLREKGTGELFF | TGTGCCAGCAGCTTGCGGGAGAAAGGCACCGGGGAGCTGTTTTTT
TRBD2 | - | TRBJ2-3 | TRBV7-2 | CASSLAAGADTQYF | TGTGCCAGCAGCTTAGCAGCGGGAGCAGATACGCAGTATTTT
- | - | TRBJ2-1 | TRBV2 | CASSENGGRNVEQFF | TGTGCCAGCAGTGAGAACGGGGGACGGAATGTTGAGCAGTTCTTC
- | - | TRBJ2-1 | TRBV11-2 | CASSLFISPGTHRGDEQFF | TGTGCCAGCAGCTTATTCATTTCTCCCGGGACTCACCGAGGGGATGAGCAGTTCTTC
- | - | TRBJ2-5 | TRBV5-4 | CASSLAETQYF | TGTGCCAGCAGCTTGGCCGAGACCCAGTACTTC
- | - | TRBJ2-3 | TRBV9 | CASSVSGATDTQYF | TGTGCCAGCAGCGTTTCCGGGGCCACAGATACGCAGTATTTT